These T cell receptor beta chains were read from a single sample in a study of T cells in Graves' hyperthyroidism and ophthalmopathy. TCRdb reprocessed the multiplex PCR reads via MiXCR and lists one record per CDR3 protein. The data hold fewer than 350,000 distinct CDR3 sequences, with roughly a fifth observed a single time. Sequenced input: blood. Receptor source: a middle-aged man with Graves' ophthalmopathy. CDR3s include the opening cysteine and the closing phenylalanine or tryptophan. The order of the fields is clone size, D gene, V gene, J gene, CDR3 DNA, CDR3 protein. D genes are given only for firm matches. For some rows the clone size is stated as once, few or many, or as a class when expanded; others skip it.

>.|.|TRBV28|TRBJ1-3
TGTGCCAGCAGTTTATGGGCAGTCTCTGGAAACACCATATATTTT
CASSLWAVSGNTIYF
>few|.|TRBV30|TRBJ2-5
TGTGCCTGGAGTGTTCGGTGGCGGGAAATTAATGAAGAAGAGACCCAGTACTTC
CAWSVRWREINEEETQYF
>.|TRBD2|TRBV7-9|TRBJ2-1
TGTGCCAGCAGCTTAGACGGTAGCGGGGGTTCAGGGCAGTTCTTC
CASSLDGSGGSGQFF
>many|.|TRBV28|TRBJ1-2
TGTGCCAGCAGATATTCCGGGAACGGCTACACCTTC
CASRYSGNGYTF
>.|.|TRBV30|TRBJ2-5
TGTGCCTGGAGTACCAATACGGGTGGCAGGTCCCAGTACTTC
CAWSTNTGGRSQYF
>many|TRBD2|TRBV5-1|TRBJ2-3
TGCGCCAGCAGCATCAGCGGGAGTACGGCAGATACGCAGTATTTT
CASSISGSTADTQYF
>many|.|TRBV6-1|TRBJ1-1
TGTGCCAGCAGTGGGGACACCCGGAGGGAATCTGAAGCTTTCTTT
CASSGDTRRESEAFF
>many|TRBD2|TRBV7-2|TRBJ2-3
TGTGCCAGCAGCTCGCGGACTAGCGATACAGATACGCAGTATTTT
CASSSRTSDTDTQYF
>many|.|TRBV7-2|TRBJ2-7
TGTGCCAGCAGCCCCGCAGCGGGTAAGAACTACGAGCAGTACTTC
CASSPAAGKNYEQYF
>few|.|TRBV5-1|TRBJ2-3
TGCGCCAGCAGCTTGGATATAGGGCGGGGCACAGATACGCAGTATTTT
CASSLDIGRGTDTQYF
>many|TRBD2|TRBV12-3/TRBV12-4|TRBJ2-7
TGTGCCAGCAGTTTGTGGGGGGGGTCCTACGAGCAGTACTTC
CASSLWGGSYEQYF
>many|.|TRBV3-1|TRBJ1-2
TGTGCCAGCAGCCAAAGTTCGACCGACGGGTATGGCTACACCTTC
CASSQSSTDGYGYTF
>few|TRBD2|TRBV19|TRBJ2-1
TGTGCCAGTAGTATGGGCGGGGGAAATGAGCAGTTCTTC
CASSMGGGNEQFF
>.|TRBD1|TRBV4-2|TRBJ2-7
TGTGCCAGCAGCCAGCCTGGGACAGTTACCTACGAGCAGTACTTC
CASSQPGTVTYEQYF
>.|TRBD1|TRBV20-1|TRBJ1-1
TGCAGTGCTAGATCAGGGGGTTTGGAGAACACTGAAGCTTTCTTT
CSARSGGLENTEAFF
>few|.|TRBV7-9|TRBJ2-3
TGTGCCAGCAGCAAACCCCCGGGAGATACGCAGTATTTT
CASSKPPGDTQYF
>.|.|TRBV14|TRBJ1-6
TGTGCCAGCAGCCAAGCAGCGGGCCGGGGGTCACCCCTCCACTTT
CASSQAAGRGSPLHF
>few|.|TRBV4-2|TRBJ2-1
TGTGCCAGCAGCCCCCTCGGTGACCAGCGGCTCAATGAGCAGTTCTTC
CASSPLGDQRLNEQFF
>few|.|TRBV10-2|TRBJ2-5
TGCGCCAGCACCGGGCAGCGTGAGACCCAGTACTTC
CASTGQRETQYF
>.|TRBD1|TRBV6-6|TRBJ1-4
TGTGCCAGCAGTTACTCTGGACAGGTCCCTAATGAAAAACTGTTTTTT
CASSYSGQVPNEKLFF
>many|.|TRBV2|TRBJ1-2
TGTGCCTCTCACGAGGGGGAGGCCTATGGCTACACCTTC
CASHEGEAYGYTF
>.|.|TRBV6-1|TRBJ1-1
TGTGCCAGCAGTACCGGACGGTACACTGAAGCTTTCTTT
CASSTGRYTEAFF
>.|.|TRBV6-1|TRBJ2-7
TGTGCCAGCGAGGGGGATTTCTACGAGCAGTACTTC
CASEGDFYEQYF
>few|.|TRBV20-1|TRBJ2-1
TGCAGTGCTCGATACTACAATGAGCAGTTCTTC
CSARYYNEQFF
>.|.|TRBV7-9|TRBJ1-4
TGTGCCAGCAGCTTAGGAAATAGAATTGAAAAACTGTTTTTT
CASSLGNRIEKLFF
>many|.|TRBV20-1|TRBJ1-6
TGCAGTGCCCCTGGGGGAGGCAGTTCACCCCTCCACTTT
CSAPGGGSSPLHF
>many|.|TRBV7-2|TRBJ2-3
TGTGCCAGCAGCTCTGAGGGGGGCGCACAATTCGTGACAGATACGCAGTATTTT
CASSSEGGAQFVTDTQYF
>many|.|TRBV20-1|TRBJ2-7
TGCAGTGGACGCGAGAGCTCCTACGAGCAGTACTTC
CSGRESSYEQYF
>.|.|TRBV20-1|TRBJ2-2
TGCAGTGCTAGCGGTCTCTCGAACACCGGGGAGCTGTTTTTT
CSASGLSNTGELFF
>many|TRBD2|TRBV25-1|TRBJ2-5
TGTGCCAGCAGCCCAGCGGGAGTCTCAGGGAAGACCCAGTACTTC
CASSPAGVSGKTQYF
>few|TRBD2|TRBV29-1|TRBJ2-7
TGCAGCGTCAAAGGCGGGACTACCCTTACCTACGAGCAGTACTTC
CSVKGGTTLTYEQYF